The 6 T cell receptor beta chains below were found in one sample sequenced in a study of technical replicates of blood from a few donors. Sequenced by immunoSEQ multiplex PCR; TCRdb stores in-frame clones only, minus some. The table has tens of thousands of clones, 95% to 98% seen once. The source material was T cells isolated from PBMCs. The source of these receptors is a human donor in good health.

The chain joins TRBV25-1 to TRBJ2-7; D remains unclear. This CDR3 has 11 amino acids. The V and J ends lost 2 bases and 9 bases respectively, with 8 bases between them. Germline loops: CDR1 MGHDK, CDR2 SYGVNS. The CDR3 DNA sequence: TGTGCCAGCAGTGAAGACACCCGGCAGTACTTC. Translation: CASSEDTRQYF.

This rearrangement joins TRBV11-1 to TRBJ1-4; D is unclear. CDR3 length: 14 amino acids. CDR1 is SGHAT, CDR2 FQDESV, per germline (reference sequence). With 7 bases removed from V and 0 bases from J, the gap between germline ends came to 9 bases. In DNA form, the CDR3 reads TGTGCCAGCAAAAGCGCAACAACTAATGAAAAACTGTTTTTT. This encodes CASKSATTNEKLFF.

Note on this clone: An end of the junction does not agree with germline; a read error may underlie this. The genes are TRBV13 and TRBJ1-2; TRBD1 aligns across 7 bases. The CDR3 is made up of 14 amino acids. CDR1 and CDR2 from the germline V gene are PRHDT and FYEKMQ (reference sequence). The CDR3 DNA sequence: TGTGCCAGCAGCCTAGGCACAGGGGACTATGGCTACACCTTC. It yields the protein CASSLGTGDYGYTF.

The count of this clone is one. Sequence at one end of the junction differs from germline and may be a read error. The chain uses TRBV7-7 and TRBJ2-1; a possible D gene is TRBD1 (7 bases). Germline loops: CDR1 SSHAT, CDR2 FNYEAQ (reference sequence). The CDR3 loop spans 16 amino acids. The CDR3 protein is CASSLGTPGGYNEQFF. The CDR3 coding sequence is TGTGCTAGCAGCTTAGGAACCCCAGGGGGGTACAATGAGCAGTTCTTC. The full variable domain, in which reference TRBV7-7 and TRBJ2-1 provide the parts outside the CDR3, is GAGVSQSPRYKVTKRGQDVTLRCDPISSHATLYWYQQALGQGPEFLTYFNYEAQPDKSGLPSDRFSAERPEGSISTLTIQRTEQRDSAMYRCASSLGTPGGYNEQFFGPGTRLTVL.

The DNA for the CDR3 is TGCGCCAGCAGCTTGGCAAGCGGCTCTGGAAACACCATATATTTT. Translated: CASSLASGSGNTIYF. This sequence joins TRBV5-1 and TRBJ1-3, with D hard to call. The CDR3 is made up of 15 amino acids. Germline V gene data show CDR1 as SGHRS and CDR2 as YFSETQ. V lost 0 bases to trimming and J lost 0 bases, with 7 bases between them.

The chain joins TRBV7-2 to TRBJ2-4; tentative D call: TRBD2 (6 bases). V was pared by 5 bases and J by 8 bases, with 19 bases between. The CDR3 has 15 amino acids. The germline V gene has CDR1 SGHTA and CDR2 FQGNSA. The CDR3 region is CASSPTGTSFHIQYF. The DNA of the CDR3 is TGTGCCAGCAGCCCCACCGGGACTTCTTTTCACATTCAGTACTTC.